This is a list of T cell receptor beta chains from one sample in a study of T-cell reconstitution after alpha-beta-depleted transplantation in children. One entry per CDR3 protein, called by TCRdb with MiXCR from the PCR reads. Of around 670,000 distinct CDR3 sequences listed, around 14% are singletons. The starting material was PBMCs, obtained before TCRalphabeta/CD19-depleted stem cell transplant. Receptor source: a girl aged 2-10 years with congenital amegakaryocytic thrombocytopenia, due to receive a stem cell transplant. CDR3s include the opening cysteine and the closing phenylalanine or tryptophan. A D gene is named only where the DNA matches it firmly. Part of the rows lack a size; the others show once, few, many or a class for expanded clones.

V gene	J gene	clone size	D gene	CDR3 DNA	CDR3 protein
TRBV12-3/TRBV12-4	TRBJ2-1	few	NA	TGTGCCAGCAGTTTAGTGCAGGGAGGTGAGCAGTTCTTC	CASSLVQGGEQFF
TRBV20-1	TRBJ2-3	many	TRBD2	TGCAGTGCTAGAGATCCGCGGGAGGGCCTTGATACGCAGTATTTT	CSARDPREGLDTQYF
TRBV11-2	TRBJ1-4	NA	NA	TGTGCCAGCAGCCCAACAGCAAATGCGGGTGAAAAACTGTTTTTT	CASSPTANAGEKLFF
TRBV18	TRBJ2-1	NA	TRBD2	TGTGCCAGCTCACCATTAGCTAGCGGGAGCTTGAATGAGCAGTTCTTC	CASSPLASGSLNEQFF
TRBV6-5	TRBJ2-3	many	TRBD1	TGTGCCAGCAGTTACTCCCGGACAGGGGTGCGCACAGATACGCAGTATTTT	CASSYSRTGVRTDTQYF
TRBV5-1	TRBJ1-1	many	NA	TGCGCCAGCAGCCCGGAGGGGGGGATGAACACTGAAGCTTTCTTT	CASSPEGGMNTEAFF
TRBV7-8	TRBJ1-1	NA	TRBD1	TGTGCCAGCAGCTTAACCAGACAGGGGCGGACCACTGAAGCTTTCTTT	CASSLTRQGRTTEAFF
TRBV5-1	TRBJ2-7	few	TRBD1	TGCGCCAGCAGCTTGGGGACAGGGTACGGGTACGAGCAGTACTTC	CASSLGTGYGYEQYF
TRBV5-1	TRBJ1-2	many	TRBD1	TGCGCCAGCAGCCCGGGACAGGGGCATGGCTACACCTTC	CASSPGQGHGYTF
TRBV29-1	TRBJ1-1	many	NA	TGCAGCGTTGCTCTACGTCTGAACACTGAAGCTTTCTTT	CSVALRLNTEAFF
TRBV5-1	TRBJ2-5	many	NA	TGCGCCAGCAGCGTGGACAGTTATGATGGGACCCAGTACTTC	CASSVDSYDGTQYF
TRBV5-1	TRBJ2-1	many	NA	TGCGCCAGCAGCTTCTCCCCAAGCTCTGTCTCCTACAATGAGCAGTTCTTC	CASSFSPSSVSYNEQFF
TRBV7-3	TRBJ2-1	few	NA	TGTGCCAGCAGCTTAACTCTCACCTTCTTCGATGAGCAGTTCTTC	CASSLTLTFFDEQFF
TRBV28	TRBJ2-1	NA	NA	TGTGCCAGCAGTTTATTTCCCAGGAGCGGGTCGACGGACAATGAGCAGTTCTTC	CASSLFPRSGSTDNEQFF
TRBV28	TRBJ1-3	many	NA	TGTGCCGGACTTTCGGGAAACACCATATATTTT	CAGLSGNTIYF
TRBV20-1	TRBJ2-1	NA	TRBD2	TGCTGTGCTAGAGGGTATAGCGGGACGATCCCCAATAATGAGCAGTTCTTC	CCARGYSGTIPNNEQFF
TRBV20-1	TRBJ2-1	few	TRBD2	TGCAGTGCCGTTCCCGGGACTAGCGGGAGGGTGGAAAATGAGCAGTTCTTC	CSAVPGTSGRVENEQFF
TRBV20-1	TRBJ2-1	many	TRBD2	TGCAGTGCTACTAATCGTGAGGGAGCGGGGTGGAATGAGCAGTTCTTC	CSATNREGAGWNEQFF
TRBV18	TRBJ2-7	few	NA	TGTGCCAGCTCACAACAGCAGAACTCCTACGAGCAGTACTTC	CASSQQQNSYEQYF
TRBV10-3	TRBJ2-7	few	TRBD2	TGTGCCTCAAAGCGGGAGGGAGGCTACGAGCAGTACTTC	CASKREGGYEQYF
TRBV12-3/TRBV12-4	TRBJ2-1	NA	NA	TGTGCCAGCCGGAGGAATGAGCAGTTCTTC	CASRRNEQFF
TRBV7-9	TRBJ2-1	few	NA	TGTGCCAGCAGCTTAGCTGGTACGTTCAATGAGCAGTTCTTC	CASSLAGTFNEQFF
TRBV20-1	TRBJ1-1	many	NA	TGCAGTGCGAACGAGGACACTATGAACACTGAAGCTTTCTTT	CSANEDTMNTEAFF
TRBV29-1	TRBJ2-2	many	TRBD2	TGCAGCGTTGAGAAACTAGCGGAAGAGGGCGGGGAGCTGTTTTTT	CSVEKLAEEGGELFF
TRBV5-1	TRBJ2-4	NA	NA	TGCGCCAGCAGCTTGGGAAGAGGGGAACGAGAGGACATTCAGTACTTC	CASSLGRGEREDIQYF
TRBV7-9	TRBJ1-1	few	NA	TGTGCCAGCAGCTTAATCACAGGAGTTTTGTTTGCTGAAGCTTTCTTT	CASSLITGVLFAEAFF
TRBV4-2	TRBJ2-1	many	TRBD2	TGTGCCAGCAGCCAAGCTAGCGGGGTCTCCTCCTACAATGAGCAGTTCTTC	CASSQASGVSSYNEQFF
TRBV12-3/TRBV12-4	TRBJ2-7	NA	TRBD1	TGTGCCAGCAGTTACGGACAGGGGGGCGAGCAGTACTTC	CASSYGQGGEQYF
TRBV20-1	TRBJ2-1	many	NA	TGCAGTGCTAAGGCGGACAATGAGCAGTTCTTC	CSAKADNEQFF
TRBV12-3/TRBV12-4	TRBJ1-3	many	NA	TGTGCCATTCTAGGGCCCTCTGGAAACACCATATATTTT	CAILGPSGNTIYF
TRBV20-1	TRBJ2-7	many	NA	TGCAGTGCTAGAGATTGGCCTCCCCCCTACGAGCAGTACTTC	CSARDWPPPYEQYF
TRBV4-1	TRBJ2-1	many	TRBD2	TGCGCCAGCAGCCAAGTGAGGACTAGCGGGAGTGACGATGAGCAGTTCTTC	CASSQVRTSGSDDEQFF
TRBV10-3	TRBJ2-3	many	NA	TGTGCCATCAGTGGCGGGGGCACAGATACGCAGTATTTT	CAISGGGTDTQYF
TRBV5-1	TRBJ2-7	NA	NA	TGCGCCAGCAGCTTAATCGTGAGCTCCTACGAGCAGTACTTC	CASSLIVSSYEQYF
TRBV20-1	TRBJ2-1	many	NA	TGCAGTGCTAGAGGGGGGGCTGTTAACAATGAGCAGTTCTTC	CSARGGAVNNEQFF
TRBV27	TRBJ2-1	many	TRBD2	TGTGCCAGCAGTTGGTTTAGCGGGGTATACAATGAGCAGTTCTTC	CASSWFSGVYNEQFF
TRBV28	TRBJ2-7	NA	NA	TGTGCCAGCAGTTCGGGAAGCTTGGAAGACGAGCAGTACTTC	CASSSGSLEDEQYF
TRBV9	TRBJ2-7	many	NA	TGTGCCAGCAGCGCCGGGTCCGAGCAGTACTTC	CASSAGSEQYF
TRBV5-1	TRBJ2-1	NA	NA	TGCGCCAGCAGCTTATGGCCTGGGGATGAGCAGTTCTTC	CASSLWPGDEQFF
TRBV20-1	TRBJ2-1	many	TRBD2	TGCAGTGCCGGGACTAGCGATGAGCAGTTCTTC	CSAGTSDEQFF
TRBV5-1	TRBJ1-2	NA	NA	TGCGCCAGCAGCCCACGCACAGGACATTTCTATGGCTACACCTTC	CASSPRTGHFYGYTF
TRBV6-5	TRBJ2-5	NA	NA	TGTGCCAGCAGTTACTCTATGGGGGCTCAAGAGACCCAGTACTTC	CASSYSMGAQETQYF
TRBV12-3/TRBV12-4	TRBJ2-1	many	NA	TGTGCCAGCAGTTTTCGCTCGAGCTCCTACAATGAGCAGTTCTTC	CASSFRSSSYNEQFF
TRBV5-1	TRBJ2-7	few	TRBD1	TGCGCCAGCAGCCTGACTGGACAGGGACCCTACGAGCAGTACTTC	CASSLTGQGPYEQYF
TRBV12-3/TRBV12-4	TRBJ1-3	many	NA	TGTGCCAGCAGTTTGATGGGCTCTGGAAACACCATATATTTT	CASSLMGSGNTIYF
TRBV5-1	TRBJ2-7	many	NA	TGCGCCAGCAGCGAGGACACCTACGAGCAGTACTTC	CASSEDTYEQYF
TRBV5-1	TRBJ2-2	few	TRBD2	TGCGCCAGCAGCTTGGCGCGACTAGCGGGATCCGGGGAGCTGTTTTTT	CASSLARLAGSGELFF
TRBV5-1	TRBJ2-5	few	TRBD1	TGCGCCAGCAGCTTGGTGACAGGGCCGGAGACCCAGTACTTC	CASSLVTGPETQYF
TRBV27	TRBJ2-1	many	NA	TGTGCCAGCAGCGGCCAGGGAGACAATGAGCAGTTCTTC	CASSGQGDNEQFF